The 13 T cell receptor beta chains reported below all come from one sample, sequenced in a study of blood T cells in healthy people across ages. Combining a sample-barcoded 5' primer with a J-beta primer mix, a second PCR ran for about 7 to 11 cycles. TCRdb called the 5' RACE reads again in MiXCR, with one record for every CDR3 protein. Of hundreds of thousands of distinct CDR3 sequences listed, around three fifths were seen once; the top ten hold about 26%. Material for sequencing was blood. Every receptor here comes from a man aged 35 to 55 in good health.

This rearrangement joins TRBV5-1 to TRBJ2-5, with D hard to call. The CDR3 consists of 13 residues. Deletions cut 4 bases from V and 7 bases from J, with 14 bases between. CDR1 SGHRS and CDR2 YFSETQ come from the germline V gene. Here the CDR3 DNA reads TGCGCCAGCAGCAGCCCATTTGGCGGGACCCAGTACTTC. It specifies CASSSPFGGTQYF. Full variable domain (remainder filled in from reference TRBV5-1 and TRBJ2-5): KAGVTQTPRYLIKTRGQQVTLSCSPISGHRSVSWYQQTPGQGLQFLFEYFSETQRNKGNFPGRFSGRQFSNSRSEMNVSTLELGDSALYLCASSSPFGGTQYFGPGTRLLVL.

The J gene is TRBJ2-1, the V gene TRBV6-5; D uncertain. CDR3 length: 14 amino acids. The V gene lost 4 bases and the J gene lost 8 bases, with 15 bases spanning the gap. Germline V gives CDR1 MNHEY, CDR2 SVGAGI. Here the CDR3 DNA reads TGTGCCAGCAGTTTGGGCTACCAGTACGATGAGCAGTTCTTC. Amino acid sequence: CASSLGYQYDEQFF.

This rearrangement joins TRBV29-1 to TRBJ1-1; D possibly corresponds to TRBD1 (5 bases). CDR3 length: 12 amino acids. Germline CDR1 SQVTM, CDR2 ANQGSEA. The germline V and J ends were trimmed by 6 bases and 3 bases, with 11 bases remaining between them. The CDR3 sequence: CSVARQYTEAFF. DNA of the CDR3: TGCAGCGTCGCACGACAGTACACTGAAGCTTTCTTT.

The V call is TRBV13, the J call TRBJ2-5, with 8 bases aligning to TRBD2. The CDR3 totals 12 residues. V shed 4 bases, J shed 11 bases, and the junction held 6 bases outside the gene matches. In germline, CDR1 is PRHDT, CDR2 FYEKMQ (reference sequence). The CDR3 DNA is TGTGCCAGCAGCTCCGCGGGGGGAAGGCAGTACTTC. Translation: CASSSAGGRQYF.

This clonotype occurred a few times. V usage is TRBV28 and J usage is TRBJ2-7, with D possibly being TRBD1 or TRBD2 (5 bases each). Per germline, CDR1 MDHEN and CDR2 SYDVKM. The CDR3 sequence is 15 residues long. With 5 bases removed from V and 0 bases from J, the gap between germline ends came to 14 bases. As DNA, the CDR3 is TGTGCCAGCAGTACCGTCGGGGACGGCTCCTACGAGCAGTACTTC. This sequence encodes CASSTVGDGSYEQYF.

The V and J genes are TRBV7-2 and TRBJ2-5; maybe TRBD2 (5 bases). This CDR3 is 14 amino acids long. The V end lost 1 base, the J end lost 11 bases, and 17 bases lay between the germline ends. Germline CDR1 SGHTA, CDR2 FQGNSA. As DNA, the CDR3 is TGTGCCAGCAGCTTAGATCTCAGTCTATGGGAGCAGTACTTC. Protein sequence: CASSLDLSLWEQYF.

V gene TRBV29-1 combines with J gene TRBJ2-7; 8 bases are shared with TRBD2. The CDR3 spans 14 residues. Germline loops: CDR1 SQVTM, CDR2 ANQGSEA. The V gene end was trimmed by 6 bases and the J gene end by 4 bases; junction bases not matched to a gene: 11. The CDR3 reads CSVRNTSGTYEQYF. The CDR3 coding sequence is TGCAGCGTCCGTAACACTAGCGGCACTTACGAGCAGTACTTC.

The DNA of the CDR3 is TGCAGTGCTAGAGATGGGGACAGGATAAATTCACCCCTCCACTTT. Translated, it gives CSARDGDRINSPLHF. This rearrangement joins TRBV20-1 to TRBJ1-6; 8 nucleotides line up with TRBD1. Germline values: CDR1 DFQATT, CDR2 SNEGSKA (reference sequence). J lost 7 bases, V lost 0 bases, and 5 bases had no gene match. The length of the CDR3 is 15 residues.

This clonotype has more than one count but fewer than ten. The chain employs TRBV7-2 and TRBJ2-7; 9 bases align to TRBD2. V shed 4 bases and J 2 bases; nucleotides not matched to a gene: 6. Germline V CDR1 and CDR2: SGHTA, FQGNSA. There are 15 residues in the CDR3. Here the CDR3 reads CASSYQAGGPYEQYF. The DNA of the CDR3 is TGTGCCAGCAGCTACCAGGCGGGAGGGCCCTACGAGCAGTACTTC. The full variable domain, its missing parts supplied by reference TRBV7-2 and TRBJ2-7, is GAGVSQSPSNKVTEKGKDVELRCDPISGHTALYWYRQSLGQGLEFLIYFQGNSAPDKSGLPSDRFSAERTGGSVSTLTIQRTQQEDSAVYLCASSYQAGGPYEQYFGPGTRLTVT.

There are a few counts of this clonotype. The rearrangement uses TRBV4-2 and TRBJ1-1; 9 bases fit TRBD1. Germline CDR1 is LGHNA and CDR2 is YNFKEQ. The V and J ends lost 2 bases and 5 bases, in that order; junction bases with no gene match: 9. CDR3 size: 16 residues. The DNA for the CDR3 is TGTGCCAGCAGCCAATCTTCCGGGACAGGGCGGACTGAAGCTTTCTTT. It specifies CASSQSSGTGRTEAFF.

The chain uses TRBV3-1 and TRBJ2-7; D unresolved. The germline V and J ends were trimmed by 1 base and 9 bases, with 19 bases remaining between them. The CDR3 runs 15 residues. Germline V lookup: CDR1 LGHDT, CDR2 YNNKEL (reference sequence). DNA for the CDR3: TGTGCCAGCAGCCAAGCGACACAGAAGAGGCTTGGGCAGTACTTC. Translating it yields CASSQATQKRLGQYF.

The CDR3: CSAWNPGQLNNEQFF. CDR3 nucleotide sequence: TGCAGTGCATGGAACCCGGGACAGTTAAACAATGAGCAGTTCTTC. The rearrangement uses TRBV20-1 and TRBJ2-1; 7 bases match TRBD1. This CDR3 has 15 residues. Per germline, CDR1 DFQATT and CDR2 SNEGSKA (reference sequence). Losses at the gene ends were 6 bases for V and 5 bases for J; bases not matched to a gene: 13.

The V and J genes are TRBV3-1 and TRBJ2-1; 12 bases align to TRBD2. The germline V gene has CDR1 LGHDT and CDR2 YNNKEL (reference sequence). The CDR3 covers 15 residues. Trimming at V came to 6 bases and at J to 10 bases, leaving 10 bases not matched to a gene. The CDR3 spells CASRLTSGGRLEQFF. CDR3 nucleotides: TGTGCCAGCAGACTAACTAGCGGGGGGCGCCTCGAGCAGTTCTTC.